This record concerns one T cell receptor beta chain sequence. The CDR3 runs to 16 residues. Germline loops: CDR1 MNHEY, CDR2 SMNVEV (reference sequence). The V and J ends lost 6 bases and 0 bases respectively, with 15 bases between them. This sample was taken from a study of blood T cell repertoires in COVID-19. For the study at large: The analysed material was cDNA or gDNA that came from T cells, B-cell-depleted T cells, or PBMCs.

Study processing details: Cell counts per sample came from amplifying reference gene primers. This table comes from immunoSEQ multiplex PCR, and its TCRdb copy is limited to in-frame clones, with some not included. Clone size and the V and J calls come from that table; the DNA yielded D and trimming. The data hold approximately 300,000 clones, with around 89% observed a single time. This TCR was recovered from a man aged 30 to 45 with acute or convalescent COVID-19. Sequenced sample: peripheral blood. The chain links TRBV27 to TRBJ2-1; D possibly corresponds to TRBD2 (6 bases). The CDR3 nucleotides are TGTGCCAGCAGCTCCGGGACTTCTTACTCCTACAATGAGCAGTTCTTC. It is translated as CASSSGTSYSYNEQFF.